Listed here are 29 T cell receptor beta chains from one sample, sequenced in a study of Tregs in tolerant kidney transplant recipients. Measured with immunoSEQ multiplex PCR; TCRdb has only the in-frame clones, and not every one. The table lists roughly 250,000 clones, 80% to 85% of them singletons. Sequenced: CD4+ T cells from blood. These TCRs come from a human donor in good health.

The CDR3 nucleotides read TGTGCCTGGAGTGTAACAGCGGTGACTAGCGGGGGGGCCTCTGATACGCAGTATTTT. It is translated as CAWSVTAVTSGGASDTQYF. The V gene is TRBV30, the J gene TRBJ2-3, with 14 positions matching TRBD2. Germline values: CDR1 GTSNPN, CDR2 SVGIG (reference sequence). The V and J ends lost 0 bases and 6 bases, in that order; junction bases with no gene match: 14. The CDR3 is made up of 19 amino acids.

The V gene is TRBV4-1, the J gene TRBJ2-5, with D possibly being TRBD1 or TRBD2 (5 bases each). There are 15 residues in the CDR3. Trimming shortened V by 6 bases and J by 2 bases, and 16 bases separated the two germline ends. Germline V gives CDR1 MGHRA, CDR2 YSYEKL. CDR3 in DNA: TGCGCCAGCAGGTATTGGGACCGGAAGCAAGAGACCCAGTACTTC. Amino acid sequence: CASRYWDRKQETQYF.

The chain links TRBV10-2 to TRBJ1-2; D not resolved. Trimming removed 9 bases at V and 12 bases at J, with 17 bases between. The CDR3 covers 11 residues. Germline assignment: CDR1 WSHSY and CDR2 SAAADI. In DNA, the CDR3 is TGCGCCAGGCCTCGAAGGGAGCCGAACACCTTC. This sequence encodes CARPRREPNTF.

The V gene is TRBV28, the J gene TRBJ1-2, with a weak D call TRBD1 (5 bases). V was trimmed by 0 bases and J by 4 bases, leaving 12 bases between them. The CDR3 sequence is 15 residues long. CDR1 is MDHEN, CDR2 SYDVKM, per germline. Here the CDR3 DNA reads TGTGCCAGCAGTTTATGGGTCAGGGTAGCCTATGGCTACACCTTC. Translating it yields CASSLWVRVAYGYTF.

The chain is built from TRBV5-1 and TRBJ2-3; TRBD2 might be the D (6 bases). The CDR3 runs to 14 residues. CDR1 and CDR2 (germline): SGHRS, YFSETQ. The CDR3 region has the DNA TGCGCGTCGGGGGTAGCAGATTTAACAGATACGCAGTATTTT. It codes for CASGVADLTDTQYF.

The chain carries TRBV6-4 and TRBJ1-2, with TRBD1 matching over 9 bases. With V trimmed by 6 bases and J by 4 bases, 6 bases remained unmatched. CDR3 length equals 14 residues. Looked up from germline, CDR1 is MRHNA and CDR2 is SNTAGT. The CDR3 here is CASREGTGTYGYTF. The CDR3 coding sequence is TGTGCCAGCAGGGAAGGGACAGGGACCTATGGCTACACCTTC.

This clone has a handful of counts. The CDR3 sequence is CASSLSRLQPQHF. The CDR3 nucleotides read TGTGCCAGCAGCTTGTCCAGGCTACAGCCCCAGCATTTT. The genes are TRBV7-8 and TRBJ1-5; D gene unclear. Germline V gene data show CDR1 as SGHVS and CDR2 as FQNEAQ. V dropped 3 bases and J dropped 7 bases, with 10 bases sitting between them. The CDR3 has 13 amino acids.

The chain is built from TRBV7-9 and TRBJ2-3; 7 bases fit TRBD1. The germline gives CDR1 SEHNR, CDR2 FQNEAQ (reference sequence). The V and J ends lost 5 bases and 0 bases, in that order; junction bases with no gene match: 2. CDR3 length equals 14 residues. The CDR3 sequence is CASSRQGSTDTQYF. CDR3 coding DNA: TGTGCCAGCAGCCGACAGGGAAGCACAGATACGCAGTATTTT. Full variable domain (missing parts from reference TRBV7-9 and TRBJ2-3): DTGVSQNPRHKITKRGQNVTFRCDPISEHNRLYWYRQTLGQGPEFLTYFQNEAQLEKSRLLSDRFSAERPKGSFSTLEIQRTEQGDSAMYLCASSRQGSTDTQYFGPGTRLTVL.

The chain couples TRBV9 to TRBJ2-2, with D hard to call. The germline gives CDR1 SGDLS, CDR2 YYNGEE. Trimming removed 6 bases at V and 1 base at J, with 10 bases between. The CDR3 has 14 residues. DNA of the CDR3: TGTGCCAGCACCTTGACCCAGAACACCGGGGAGCTGTTTTTT. Protein product: CASTLTQNTGELFF.

The chain carries TRBV5-6 and TRBJ1-5; weak D call: TRBD1 (5 bases). The CDR3 contains 15 residues. With 1 base removed from V and 3 bases from J, the gap between germline ends came to 11 bases. CDR1 and CDR2 from the germline V gene are SGHDT and YYEEEE. CDR3 loop: CASSLFTGDNQPQHF. CDR3 nucleotides: TGTGCCAGCAGCTTGTTTACGGGGGACAATCAGCCCCAGCATTTT.

This sequence joins TRBV27 and TRBJ1-2, with D maybe TRBD1 (5 bases). The CDR3 is 14 amino acids. The V and J ends lost 3 bases and 5 bases respectively, with 13 bases between them. Looked up from germline, CDR1 is MNHEY and CDR2 is SMNVEV (reference sequence). CDR3 DNA: TGTGCCAGCAGTTTTAAAGGGGCGAGATATGGCTACACCTTC. It encodes CASSFKGARYGYTF.

V gene TRBV9 combines with J gene TRBJ2-2; D is uncertain. The CDR3 loop spans 14 amino acids. Trimming cost V 0 bases and J 3 bases, with 6 bases left between them. CDR1 and CDR2 (germline): SGDLS, YYNGEE. The CDR3, as DNA: TGTGCCAGCAGCGTAGACCAGTACACCGGGGAGCTGTTTTTT. Translation: CASSVDQYTGELFF.

This chain uses TRBV6-4 with TRBJ1-1; D uncertain. CDR3 length: 13 amino acids. The V end lost 6 bases, the J end lost 1 base, and 9 bases lay between the germline ends. Germline assignment: CDR1 MRHNA and CDR2 SNTAGT. The CDR3 loop is CASRTTPNTEAFF. The CDR3 nucleotides read TGTGCCAGCAGAACCACACCGAACACTGAAGCTTTCTTT.

In its sample, this clone was seen once. This chain uses TRBV5-1 with TRBJ2-7; 8 bases map to TRBD1. The CDR3 covers 13 residues. The J segment lost 5 bases and the V segment lost 0 bases, leaving 1 base of the junction unmatched. Germline CDR1 is SGHRS and CDR2 is YFSETQ. The CDR3 protein is CASSLARGHEQYF. The CDR3, as DNA: TGCGCCAGCAGCTTGGCCAGGGGGCACGAGCAGTACTTC.

V gene TRBV27 combines with J gene TRBJ2-5; D is perhaps TRBD1 or TRBD2 (5 bases each). This CDR3 comprises 13 residues. V was trimmed by 7 bases and J by 5 bases, leaving 14 bases between them. From germline, CDR1 is MNHEY and CDR2 SMNVEV (reference sequence). The CDR3 is CASTTGPWETQYF. The CDR3 DNA sequence: TGTGCCAGCACCACGGGACCATGGGAGACCCAGTACTTC.

With regard to this clone: A junction boundary mismatches the germline segment, possibly from a read error. The rearrangement uses TRBV7-2 and TRBJ2-7; TRBD2 matches at 7 bases. Looked up from germline, CDR1 is SGHTA and CDR2 is FQGNSA. This CDR3 has 14 residues. The CDR3 region has the DNA TGTGCCAGCAGCTTTGTTGGGACTACGGCGTTTCGAAACTTC. It encodes CASSFVGTTAFRNF.

This sequence joins TRBV2 and TRBJ2-3; 8 bases are shared with TRBD2. Per germline, CDR1 SNHLY and CDR2 FYNNEI. This CDR3 has 12 amino acids. V was clipped by 8 bases and J by 3 bases; unmatched bases: 1. Here the CDR3 reads CASRLATDTQYF. CDR3 coding DNA: TGTGCCAGCCGACTAGCGACAGATACGCAGTATTTT.

The rearrangement uses TRBV6-1 and TRBJ1-3; D call uncertain. The CDR3 is made up of 14 amino acids. Germline CDR1 is MNHNS and CDR2 is SASEGT. Trimming cost V 3 bases and J 0 bases, with 6 bases left between them. As DNA, the CDR3 is TGTGCCAGCAGTGAGGCATTCTCTGGAAACACCATATATTTT. Residues: CASSEAFSGNTIYF.

This chain uses TRBV5-4 with TRBJ2-7; no firm D call. Per the germline V gene, CDR1 is SGHNT and CDR2 is YYREEE (reference sequence). V shed 4 bases and J shed 3 bases, with 14 bases lying between them. CDR3 size: 14 residues. The CDR3 region has the DNA TGTGCCAGCAGCCCCCGCCCGGAAAACTACGAGCAGTACTTC. Translating it yields CASSPRPENYEQYF.

The genes are TRBV30 and TRBJ2-7; no clear D gene. CDR1 GTSNPN and CDR2 SVGIG come from the germline V gene (reference sequence). V lost 2 bases and J 4 bases, leaving 6 bases between the germline ends. CDR3 length equals 11 residues. CDR3 region: CAWSTSYEQYF. CDR3 in DNA: TGTGCCTGGAGTACCAGTTACGAGCAGTACTTC.

The V gene is TRBV6-1, the J gene TRBJ1-6; 8 positions agree with TRBD1. This CDR3 has 15 residues. J lost 7 bases, V lost 4 bases, and 6 bases had no gene match. Germline V gene sequence: CDR1 MNHNS, CDR2 SASEGT. CDR3 residues: CASSVQGAQNSPLHF. In DNA form, the CDR3 reads TGTGCCAGCAGTGTTCAGGGGGCTCAAAATTCACCCCTCCACTTT.

The rearrangement uses TRBV9 and TRBJ1-3; TRBD1 is a possible D gene (6 bases). Germline values: CDR1 SGDLS, CDR2 YYNGEE. Trimming took 5 bases from V and 0 from J, leaving 15 bases between them. This CDR3 has 16 amino acids. The CDR3 reads CASSSLGALSGNTIYF. The CDR3 DNA sequence: TGTGCCAGCAGTTCCTTGGGGGCCCTCTCTGGAAACACCATATATTTT. The whole variable domain, filled in from reference TRBV9 and TRBJ1-3, reads DSGVTQTPKHLITATGQRVTLRCSPRSGDLSVYWYQQSLDQGLQFLIQYYNGEERAKGNILERFSAQQFPDLHSELNLSSLELGDSALYFCASSSLGALSGNTIYFGEGSWLTVV.

In DNA form, the CDR3 reads TGTGCCAGCAGATCGGGCCGGAGGGAAAATTCACCCCTCCACTTT. Amino acid sequence: CASRSGRRENSPLHF. The chain couples TRBV7-9 to TRBJ1-6; D gene ambiguous. This CDR3 comprises 15 residues. The germline V gene encodes CDR1 SEHNR and CDR2 FQNEAQ (reference sequence). The V and J ends lost 6 bases and 7 bases respectively, with 16 bases between them.

This clone has only a few counts. V is TRBV6-5 and J is TRBJ2-2; D not resolved. The CDR3 consists of 16 residues. The germline V gene encodes CDR1 MNHEY and CDR2 SVGAGI. The ends were cut back, 1 base at V and 1 base at J, with 10 bases in the middle. The CDR3 reads CASSYWAMGNTGELFF. The DNA for the CDR3 is TGTGCCAGCAGTTACTGGGCGATGGGGAACACCGGGGAGCTGTTTTTT.

This sequence joins TRBV7-9 and TRBJ2-3, with D maybe TRBD2 (5 bases). Germline CDR1 reads SEHNR; CDR2 reads FQNEAQ (reference sequence). V dropped 5 bases and J dropped 6 bases, with 18 bases sitting between them. This CDR3 contains 15 residues. The CDR3 sequence is CASSPRLANPDTQYF. The CDR3 DNA is TGTGCCAGCAGCCCCCGGCTAGCAAACCCCGATACGCAGTATTTT. Full variable domain (outside the CDR3, taken from reference TRBV7-9 and TRBJ2-3): DTGVSQNPRHKITKRGQNVTFRCDPISEHNRLYWYRQTLGQGPEFLTYFQNEAQLEKSRLLSDRFSAERPKGSFSTLEIQRTEQGDSAMYLCASSPRLANPDTQYFGPGTRLTVL.

The gene calls are TRBV7-6 and TRBJ2-7, with 12 bases fitting TRBD2. The CDR3 has 14 amino acids. Germline V gene sequence: CDR1 SGHVS, CDR2 FNYEAQ. V shed 5 bases, J shed 3 bases, and the junction held 2 bases outside the gene matches. CDR3 amino acids: CASSQTSGSYEQYF. Written as DNA, the CDR3 is TGTGCCAGCAGCCAGACTAGCGGGAGCTACGAGCAGTACTTC.

The rearrangement uses TRBV2 and TRBJ2-5; 8 bases fit TRBD2. Germline V lookup: CDR1 SNHLY, CDR2 FYNNEI. This CDR3 has 12 residues. CDR3 coding DNA: TGTGGCCTTAGCGGGGCGTTGGAGACCCAGTACTTC. Residues: CGLSGALETQYF. The full variable domain, rest sourced from reference TRBV2 and TRBJ2-5, is EPEVTQTPSHQVTQMGQEVILRCVPISNHLYFYWYRQILGQKVEFLVSFYNNEISEKSEIFDDQFSVERPDGSNFTLKIRSTKLEDSAMYFCGLSGALETQYFGPGTRLLVL.

The CDR3 nucleotides are TGTGCCAGCAGAATCGGGACGCCGCGGGATACGCAGTATTTT. Translation gives CASRIGTPRDTQYF. The chain couples TRBV2 to TRBJ2-3; D possibly uses TRBD1 or TRBD2 (5 bases each). Germline V gives CDR1 SNHLY, CDR2 FYNNEI. Between the trimmed V and J ends, which lost 6 bases and 6 bases, there was a span of 16 bases. CDR3 size: 14 residues.

The gene calls are TRBV5-1 and TRBJ2-3, with 10 bases matching TRBD2. Germline-derived CDR1 and CDR2 are SGHRS and YFSETQ. Unmatched junction bases numbered 3, after V lost 0 bases and J lost 2 bases. The length of the CDR3 is 16 residues. Written as DNA, the CDR3 is TGCGCCAGCAGCTTGGCGACTAGCGGGTTCACAGATACGCAGTATTTT. This gives the protein CASSLATSGFTDTQYF.